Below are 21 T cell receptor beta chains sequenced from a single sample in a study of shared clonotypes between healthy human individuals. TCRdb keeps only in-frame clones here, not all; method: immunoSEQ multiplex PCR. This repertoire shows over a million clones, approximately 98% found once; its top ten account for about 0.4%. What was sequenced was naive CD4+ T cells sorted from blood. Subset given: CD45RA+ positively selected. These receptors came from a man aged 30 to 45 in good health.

CDR3 in DNA: TGTGCCAGCAGTCGAAGACGGCTTGAAGCTTTCTTT. It is translated as CASSRRRLEAFF. This chain links TRBV28 with TRBJ1-1, with D hard to call. The CDR3 is 12 amino acids. V lost 5 bases, J lost 7 bases, and 11 bases lay in between. Germline lookup yields CDR1 MDHEN and CDR2 SYDVKM.

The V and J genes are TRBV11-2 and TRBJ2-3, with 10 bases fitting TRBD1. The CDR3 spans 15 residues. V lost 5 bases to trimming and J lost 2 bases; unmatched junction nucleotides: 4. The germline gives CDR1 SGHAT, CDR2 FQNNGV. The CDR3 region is CASSQGQGFTDTQYF. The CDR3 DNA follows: TGTGCCAGCAGCCAGGGACAGGGGTTCACAGATACGCAGTATTTT.

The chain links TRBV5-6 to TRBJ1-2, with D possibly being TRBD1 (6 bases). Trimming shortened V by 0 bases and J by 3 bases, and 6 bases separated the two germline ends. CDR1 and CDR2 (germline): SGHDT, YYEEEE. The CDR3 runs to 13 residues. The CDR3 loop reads CASSLAGDYGYTF. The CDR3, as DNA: TGTGCCAGCAGCTTGGCAGGGGACTATGGCTACACCTTC.

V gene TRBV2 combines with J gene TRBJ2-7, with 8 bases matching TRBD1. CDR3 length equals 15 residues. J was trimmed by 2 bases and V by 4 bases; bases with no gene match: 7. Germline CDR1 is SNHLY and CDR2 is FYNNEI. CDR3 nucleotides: TGTGCCAGCAGTGGACCGGGACAGGAGGCCTACGAGCAGTACTTC. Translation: CASSGPGQEAYEQYF.

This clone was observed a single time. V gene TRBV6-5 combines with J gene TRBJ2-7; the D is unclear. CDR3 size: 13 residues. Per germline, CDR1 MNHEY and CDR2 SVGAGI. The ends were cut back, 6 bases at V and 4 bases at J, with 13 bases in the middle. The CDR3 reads CASRTTVEYEQYF. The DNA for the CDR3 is TGTGCCAGCAGGACCACAGTGGAATACGAGCAGTACTTC.

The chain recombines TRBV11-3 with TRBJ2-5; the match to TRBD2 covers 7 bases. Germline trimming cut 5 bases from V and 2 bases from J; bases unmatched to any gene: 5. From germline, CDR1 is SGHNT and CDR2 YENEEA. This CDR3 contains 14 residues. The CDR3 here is CASSRASGQETQYF. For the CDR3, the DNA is TGTGCCAGCAGCCGCGCTAGCGGACAAGAGACCCAGTACTTC.

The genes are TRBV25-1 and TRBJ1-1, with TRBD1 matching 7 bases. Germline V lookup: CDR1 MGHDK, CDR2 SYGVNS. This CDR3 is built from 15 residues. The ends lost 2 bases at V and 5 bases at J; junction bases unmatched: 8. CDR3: CASSEPRQGGTEAFF. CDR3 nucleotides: TGTGCCAGCAGTGAACCCCGACAGGGAGGGACTGAAGCTTTCTTT.

In nucleotides, the CDR3 is TGTGCCAGCAGTCGTACCGGGACAATCTACGAGCAGTACTTC. It encodes CASSRTGTIYEQYF. The chain links TRBV6-5 to TRBJ2-7; D may be TRBD1 (6 bases). V was pared by 5 bases and J by 3 bases, with 14 bases between. CDR1 and CDR2 (germline): MNHEY, SVGAGI. The CDR3 runs 14 residues.

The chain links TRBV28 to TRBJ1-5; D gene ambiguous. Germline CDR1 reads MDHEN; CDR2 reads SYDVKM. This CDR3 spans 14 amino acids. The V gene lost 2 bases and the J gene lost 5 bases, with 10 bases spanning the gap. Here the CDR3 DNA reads TGTGCCAGCAGTTTACGGCCCACTCATCAGCCCCAGCATTTT. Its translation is CASSLRPTHQPQHF.

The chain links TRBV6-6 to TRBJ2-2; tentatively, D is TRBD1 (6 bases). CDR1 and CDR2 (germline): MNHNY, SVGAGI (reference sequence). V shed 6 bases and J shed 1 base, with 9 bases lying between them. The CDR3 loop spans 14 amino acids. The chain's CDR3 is CASRTGQNTGELFF. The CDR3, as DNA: TGTGCCAGCAGGACGGGACAGAACACCGGGGAGCTGTTTTTT.

CDR3 DNA sequence: TGTGCCAGCAGCCCACTTGTCGTCAGCACAGATACGCAGTATTTT. It encodes CASSPLVVSTDTQYF. This rearrangement joins TRBV7-9 to TRBJ2-3, with D unresolved. Per germline, CDR1 SEHNR and CDR2 FQNEAQ (reference sequence). The V gene lost 5 bases and the J gene lost 0 bases, with 12 bases spanning the gap. CDR3 length: 15 amino acids.

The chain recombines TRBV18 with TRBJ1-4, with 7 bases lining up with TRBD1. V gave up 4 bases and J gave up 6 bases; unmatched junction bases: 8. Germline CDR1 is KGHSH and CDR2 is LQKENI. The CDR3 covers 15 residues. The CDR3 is CASSLVRDSDEKLFF. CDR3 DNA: TGTGCCAGCTCACTCGTCCGGGACAGTGATGAAAAACTGTTTTTT. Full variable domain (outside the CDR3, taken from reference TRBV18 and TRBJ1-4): NAGVMQNPRHLVRRRGQEARLRCSPMKGHSHVYWYRQLPEEGLKFMVYLQKENIIDESGMPKERFSAEFPKEGPSILRIQQVVRGDSAAYFCASSLVRDSDEKLFFGSGTQLSVL.

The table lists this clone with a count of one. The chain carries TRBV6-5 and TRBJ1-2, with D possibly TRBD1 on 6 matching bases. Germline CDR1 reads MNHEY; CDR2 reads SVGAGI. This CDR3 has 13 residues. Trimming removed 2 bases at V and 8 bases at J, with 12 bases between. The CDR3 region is CASSYPGAGGYTF. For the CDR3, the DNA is TGTGCCAGCAGTTACCCGGGGGCTGGCGGCTACACCTTC.

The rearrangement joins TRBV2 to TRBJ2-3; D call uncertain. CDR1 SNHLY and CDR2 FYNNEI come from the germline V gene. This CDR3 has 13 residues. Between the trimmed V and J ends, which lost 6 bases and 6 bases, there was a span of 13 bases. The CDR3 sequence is CASRAFPRDTQYF. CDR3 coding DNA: TGTGCCAGCAGGGCCTTTCCCCGGGATACGCAGTATTTT.

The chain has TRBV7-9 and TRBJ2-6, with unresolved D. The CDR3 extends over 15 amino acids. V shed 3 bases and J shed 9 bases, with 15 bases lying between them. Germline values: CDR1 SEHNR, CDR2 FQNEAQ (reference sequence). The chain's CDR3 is CASSFGRNPGNVLTF. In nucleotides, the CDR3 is TGTGCCAGCAGCTTCGGTAGGAACCCAGGCAACGTCCTGACTTTC.

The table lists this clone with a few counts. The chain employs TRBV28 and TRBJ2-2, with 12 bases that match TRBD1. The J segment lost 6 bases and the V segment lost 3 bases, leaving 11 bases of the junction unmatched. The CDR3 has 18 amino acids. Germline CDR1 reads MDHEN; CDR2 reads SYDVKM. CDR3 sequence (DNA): TGTGCCAGCAGTTTGGGTTGGGGACAGGGGGCGCTGGCCGGGGAGCTGTTTTTT. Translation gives CASSLGWGQGALAGELFF.

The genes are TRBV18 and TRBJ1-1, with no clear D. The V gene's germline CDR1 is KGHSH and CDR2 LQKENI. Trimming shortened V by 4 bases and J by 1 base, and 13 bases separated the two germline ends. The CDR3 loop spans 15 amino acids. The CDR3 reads CASSLLEAGNTEAFF. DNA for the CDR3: TGTGCCAGCTCACTTCTTGAGGCGGGGAACACTGAAGCTTTCTTT.

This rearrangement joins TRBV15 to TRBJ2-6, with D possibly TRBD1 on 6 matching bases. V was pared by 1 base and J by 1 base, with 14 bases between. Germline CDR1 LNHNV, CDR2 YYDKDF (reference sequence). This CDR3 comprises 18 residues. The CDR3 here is CATSRGNRVRSGANVLTF. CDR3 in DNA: TGTGCCACCAGCAGAGGTAACAGGGTTAGGTCTGGGGCCAACGTCCTGACTTTC.

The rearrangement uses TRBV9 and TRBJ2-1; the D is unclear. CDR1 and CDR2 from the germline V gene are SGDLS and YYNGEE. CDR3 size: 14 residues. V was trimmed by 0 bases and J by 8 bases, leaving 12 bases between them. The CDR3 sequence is CASSVDPLSYEQFF. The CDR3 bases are TGTGCCAGCAGCGTAGACCCCCTGAGCTATGAGCAGTTCTTC.

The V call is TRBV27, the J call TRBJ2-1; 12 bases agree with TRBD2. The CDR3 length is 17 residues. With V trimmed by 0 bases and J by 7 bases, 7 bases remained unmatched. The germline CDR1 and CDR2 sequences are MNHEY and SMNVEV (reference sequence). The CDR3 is CASSLSPSGRAGNEQFF. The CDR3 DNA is TGTGCCAGCAGTTTATCCCCTAGCGGGAGGGCAGGAAATGAGCAGTTCTTC.

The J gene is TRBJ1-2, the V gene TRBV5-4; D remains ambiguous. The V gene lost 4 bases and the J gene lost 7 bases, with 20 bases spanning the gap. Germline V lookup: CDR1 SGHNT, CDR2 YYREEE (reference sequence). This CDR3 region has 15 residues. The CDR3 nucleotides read TGTGCCAGCAGCCGCCAGGCGCCAACAGCGGCTGGCTACACCTTC. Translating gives CASSRQAPTAAGYTF.